Sequencing of this T cell receptor (beta chain) was carried out in a study of pediatric ulcerative colitis. The CDR3 loop spans 14 amino acids. Germline V gene lookup returns CDR1 SNHLY and CDR2 FYNNEI. J gave up 4 bases and V 7 bases, and 7 bases lay outside the gene matches. The protocol was immunoSEQ multiplex PCR, while the TCRdb copy is restricted to in-frame clones and leaves out a portion. This sample has fewer than 40,000 clones, with approximately 82% found just once. V is TRBV2 and J is TRBJ2-1, with 7 bases matching TRBD2. Sequenced: blood. This clonotype originated in a boy between 5 and 17 years old with severe ulcerative colitis. Here the CDR3 DNA reads TGTGCCAGCAACGCCGGGCGGGGGTACAATGAGCAGTTCTTC. It encodes CASNAGRGYNEQFF.